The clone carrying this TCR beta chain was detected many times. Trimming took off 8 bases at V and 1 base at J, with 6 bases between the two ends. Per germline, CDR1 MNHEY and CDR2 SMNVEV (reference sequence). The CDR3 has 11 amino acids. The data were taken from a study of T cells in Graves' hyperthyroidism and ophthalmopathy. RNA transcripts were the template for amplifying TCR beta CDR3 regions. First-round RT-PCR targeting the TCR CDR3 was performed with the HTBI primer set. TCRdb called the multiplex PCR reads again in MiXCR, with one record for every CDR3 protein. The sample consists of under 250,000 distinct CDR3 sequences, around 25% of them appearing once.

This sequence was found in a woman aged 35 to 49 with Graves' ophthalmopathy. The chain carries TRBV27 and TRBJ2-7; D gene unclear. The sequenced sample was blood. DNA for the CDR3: TGTGCCAGCTGGAAATCCTACGAGCAGTACTTC. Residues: CASWKSYEQYF.